This TCR beta chain was recovered during a study of CD8 T cells in ankylosing spondylitis. Study-wide results and caveats: Disease-linked clones were CD8+ and relatively rare in peripheral blood. There was reportedly significant enrichment of clones that were disease-linked in matched ankylosing spondylitis synovial fluid.

TCRdb analysed the 5' RACE reads with MiXCR anew, one entry per CDR3 protein. The data show about 200,000 distinct CDR3 sequences, 9.5% to 15% seen once. Points on this clonotype: Its antigen is as yet unknown.

The junction had 3 bases not matched to a gene; V was cut back by 4 bases and J by 10 bases. Germline-derived CDR1 and CDR2 are SGHDT and YYEEEE. This CDR3 is 13 amino acids long. This rearrangement joins TRBV5-6 to TRBJ2-1; TRBD2 matches 12 bases. Source material: blood, either unsorted or a sorted T cell fraction (not recorded which). This TCR was sampled from a male donor with ankylosing spondylitis or in good health (not recorded which). CDR3 region: CASSTGLAGEQFF. Written as DNA, the CDR3 is TGTGCCAGCAGCACTGGACTAGCGGGAGAGCAGTTCTTC.